This TCR beta chain appears in the sequencing data of a study of cytomegalovirus exposure and HLA in healthy donors. Study-wide points: Associated with HLA alleles at 0.05 false discovery rate in a later analysis were about 17,000 TCR beta sequences. While the bulk of TCR sequences proved rare, some public TCRs turned up in many donors.

This clone came up a few times. The antigen remains undetermined. The PCR was carried out with 60 Vbeta primers and 13 Jbeta primers. The repertoire was sequenced with immunoSEQ multiplex PCR; TCRdb's copy has only in-frame clones and lacks some. The sample shows around 150,000 clones, roughly 87% of them seen only once. This receptor was taken from a man aged 25 to 40 in good health and CMV-seropositive. The sample taken for sequencing was PBMCs.

In DNA, the CDR3 is TGTGCCAGCAGCTTAAAGGCCGGGGAGCAGTACTTC. Translated: CASSLKAGEQYF. This chain links TRBV11-3 with TRBJ2-7; D unclear. CDR1 and CDR2 from the germline V gene are SGHNT and YENEEA. This CDR3 is built from 12 residues. The V gene lost 2 bases and the J gene lost 7 bases, with 9 bases spanning the gap.